This TCR beta chain was captured in a study of blood T cell repertoires in COVID-19. The CDR3 runs 18 residues. The germline gives CDR1 SGDLS, CDR2 YYNGEE. V was pared by 0 bases and J by 7 bases, with 9 bases of the junction left unmatched. Sequencing used immunoSEQ multiplex PCR; TCRdb keeps in-frame clones, though not all of them. This sample carries 190,000 or so clones, roughly nine tenths of them seen once, and the ten largest clones take around 2.4%. This clone has a handful of counts. The receptor was isolated from a woman in her thirties who had recovered from COVID-19. The sequencing input was PBMCs or T cells enriched from blood (not recorded which). The J gene is TRBJ2-1, the V gene TRBV9, with TRBD2 matching 14 bases. For the CDR3, the DNA is TGTGCCAGCAGCGTAGCCCCTCTTTGGACTAGCGGGGGGAATGAGCAGTTCTTC. Translated, it gives CASSVAPLWTSGGNEQFF. Combining the CDR3 with reference TRBV9 and TRBJ2-1 gives the whole variable domain DSGVTQTPKHLITATGQRVTLRCSPRSGDLSVYWYQQSLDQGLQFLIQYYNGEERAKGNILERFSAQQFPDLHSELNLSSLELGDSALYFCASSVAPLWTSGGNEQFFGPGTRLTVL.